These 17 T cell receptor beta chains were sequenced from one sample in a study of T cells after yellow fever vaccination. One entry per CDR3 protein, called by TCRdb with MiXCR from the 5' RACE reads. The sample contains 500,000 to 650,000 distinct CDR3 sequences, about 12% of which appear only once. Material: PBMCs, obtained on the day of the yellow fever booster vaccination. These receptors came from a young man who received the YFV17D yellow fever vaccine.

This clonotype showed up just once. V is TRBV2 and J is TRBJ1-2; D is uncertain. CDR1 and CDR2 (germline): SNHLY, FYNNEI. This CDR3 comprises 11 residues. The germline V and J ends were trimmed by 8 bases and 12 bases, with 16 bases remaining between them. The CDR3 DNA reads as TGTGCCAGCGACGAAATACCCGGCAACACCTTC. Protein: CASDEIPGNTF.

The rearrangement links TRBV7-2 to TRBJ2-4, with D possibly being TRBD1 or TRBD2 (5 bases each). The CDR3 extends over 13 amino acids. Trimming removed 5 bases at V and 3 bases at J, with 8 bases between. Germline CDR1 and CDR2: SGHTA and FQGNSA. The CDR3 DNA sequence: TGTGCCAGCAGCACAGGAGGCAAAAACATTCAGTACTTC. Its protein product is CASSTGGKNIQYF.

This clonotype was detected a few times. This rearrangement joins TRBV12-3 or TRBV12-4 to TRBJ2-3; 12 nucleotides align to TRBD1. This CDR3 has 16 amino acids. The trim removed 4 bases at V and 7 bases at J, leaving 9 bases unmatched. CDR3 amino acids: CASSYPGTGGSNTQYF. The CDR3 region has the DNA TGTGCCAGCAGTTACCCCGGGACAGGGGGCAGTAATACGCAGTATTTT.

This clonotype was observed a few times. The rearrangement joins TRBV20-1 to TRBJ1-4; 7 nucleotides align to TRBD1. In germline, CDR1 is DFQATT, CDR2 SNEGSKA (reference sequence). The length of the CDR3 is 13 residues. V trimming: 5 bases; J trimming: 4 bases; junction bases outside the gene matches: 4. The CDR3 loop is CSAAQGGNEKLFF. The CDR3 bases are TGCAGTGCTGCCCAGGGGGGTAATGAAAAACTGTTTTTT.

V is TRBV7-9 and J is TRBJ1-1; the D is unclear. V lost 8 bases, J lost 1 base, and 8 bases lay in between. This CDR3 has 12 amino acids. Per germline, CDR1 SEHNR and CDR2 FQNEAQ (reference sequence). DNA for the CDR3: TGTGCCAGCGAACCGACGAACACTGAAGCTTTCTTT. Translation gives CASEPTNTEAFF.

The table lists this clonotype with a few counts. The chain couples TRBV7-2 to TRBJ1-5; D ambiguous. The CDR3 has 14 residues. CDR1 and CDR2 (germline): SGHTA, FQGNSA. Trimming cost V 1 base and J 6 bases, with 10 bases left between them. CDR3: CASSLEPGSQPQHF. The CDR3 DNA is TGTGCCAGCAGCTTAGAGCCGGGGAGTCAGCCCCAGCATTTT.

In its sample, this clonotype was seen a few times. The chain links TRBV5-1 to TRBJ1-1; the D is unclear. The germline V and J ends were trimmed by 4 bases and 1 base, with 8 bases remaining between them. The CDR3 is 13 residues long. Germline V gives CDR1 SGHRS, CDR2 YFSETQ. Here the CDR3 reads CASSEGRNTEAFF. In nucleotides, the CDR3 is TGCGCCAGCAGCGAGGGTCGGAACACTGAAGCTTTCTTT.

In this sample, this clonotype turned up a few times. This sequence joins TRBV5-1 and TRBJ2-7; 7 bases are a match to TRBD1. V shed 4 bases and J 3 bases; nucleotides not matched to a gene: 7. From germline, CDR1 is SGHRS and CDR2 YFSETQ. The CDR3 loop spans 14 amino acids. The CDR3, as DNA: TGCGCCAGCAGCCACGACAGGGTGAACTACGAGCAGTACTTC. This encodes CASSHDRVNYEQYF.

The chain combines TRBV9 with TRBJ2-2; D ambiguous. CDR1 and CDR2 from the germline V gene are SGDLS and YYNGEE. The CDR3 sequence is 15 residues long. Trimming took off 3 bases at V and 6 bases at J, with 15 bases between the two ends. CDR3 nucleotides: TGTGCCAGCAGCGCCGTCCGCCGAGGATCCGGGGAGCTGTTTTTT. As protein: CASSAVRRGSGELFF.

This clonotype was detected only a few times. The rearrangement links TRBV18 to TRBJ2-1, with D tentatively TRBD2 (5 bases). V lost 4 bases and J lost 7, with 14 bases in between. Looked up from germline, CDR1 is KGHSH and CDR2 is LQKENI. The CDR3 totals 14 residues. The CDR3 loop is CASSRGSPQNEQFF. DNA for the CDR3: TGTGCCAGCTCACGCGGGTCGCCACAGAATGAGCAGTTCTTC.

This clonotype occurred many times. This chain uses TRBV29-1 with TRBJ2-3; D is uncertain. Trimming removed 5 bases from V and 2 bases from J, with 2 bases in between. CDR3 length: 10 amino acids. The germline CDR1 and CDR2 sequences are SQVTM and ANQGSEA. The CDR3 DNA reads TGCAGCGTTTCCACAGATACGCAGTATTTT. This codes for CSVSTDTQYF.

In this sample, this clonotype turned up a few times. The chain couples TRBV12-3 or TRBV12-4 to TRBJ2-3, with D possibly being TRBD1 (5 bases). V shed 4 bases and J shed 4 bases, with 15 bases lying between them. The CDR3 contains 15 residues. The CDR3 sequence is CASSSVTQVPDTQYF. CDR3 coding DNA: TGTGCCAGCAGTTCCGTGACACAGGTTCCAGATACGCAGTATTTT.

This clonotype has a count of ten or more. The V call is TRBV7-2, the J call TRBJ2-2, with D possibly being TRBD1 or TRBD2 (5 bases each). This CDR3 has 12 amino acids. Germline V lookup: CDR1 SGHTA, CDR2 FQGNSA. The germline V and J ends were trimmed by 8 bases and 6 bases, with 10 bases remaining between them. Here the CDR3 reads CASCPGPGELFF. As DNA, the CDR3 is TGTGCCAGCTGTCCGGGGCCCGGGGAGCTGTTTTTT.

The chain couples TRBV5-1 to TRBJ2-4; TRBD2 agrees at 7 bases. The germline V gene encodes CDR1 SGHRS and CDR2 YFSETQ. The CDR3 extends over 18 amino acids. V lost 0 bases and J lost 0; bases outside the gene matches: 9. The CDR3 loop reads CASSLARGSELAKNIQYF. The CDR3 nucleotides read TGCGCCAGCAGCTTGGCCCGCGGGAGTGAACTAGCCAAAAACATTCAGTACTTC.

This clonotype showed up many times. V and J are TRBV7-9 and TRBJ2-1; D tentatively reads TRBD1 or TRBD2 (5 bases each). Trimming removed 7 bases at V and 2 bases at J, with 18 bases between. The CDR3 has 16 amino acids. In germline, CDR1 is SEHNR, CDR2 FQNEAQ (reference sequence). This CDR3 is CASTHPAGTAYNEQFF. In DNA, the CDR3 is TGTGCCAGCACCCACCCAGCCGGGACGGCCTACAATGAGCAGTTCTTC.

At least ten counts were recorded for this clonotype. The genes are TRBV5-1 and TRBJ2-1; D is possibly TRBD1 or TRBD2 (5 bases each). This CDR3 is built from 16 residues. Trimming took off 4 bases at V and 5 bases at J, with 19 bases between the two ends. The germline V gene encodes CDR1 SGHRS and CDR2 YFSETQ. The CDR3 DNA is TGCGCCAGCAGCACTGGTCTGGGACGCACCGACAATGAGCAGTTCTTC. It specifies CASSTGLGRTDNEQFF. Full variable domain (rest looked up from reference TRBV5-1 and TRBJ2-1): KAGVTQTPRYLIKTRGQQVTLSCSPISGHRSVSWYQQTPGQGLQFLFEYFSETQRNKGNFPGRFSGRQFSNSRSEMNVSTLELGDSALYLCASSTGLGRTDNEQFFGPGTRLTVL.

The chain has TRBV5-1 and TRBJ2-1; the D gene could be TRBD1 or TRBD2 (5 bases each). Trimming pared 0 bases from V and 9 bases from J, leaving 13 bases between. The CDR3 is 14 residues long. Germline V gene lookup returns CDR1 SGHRS and CDR2 YFSETQ. In DNA, the CDR3 is TGCGCCAGCAGCTTGGGGGACCCCCAGGGTGAGCAGTTCTTC. As protein: CASSLGDPQGEQFF.